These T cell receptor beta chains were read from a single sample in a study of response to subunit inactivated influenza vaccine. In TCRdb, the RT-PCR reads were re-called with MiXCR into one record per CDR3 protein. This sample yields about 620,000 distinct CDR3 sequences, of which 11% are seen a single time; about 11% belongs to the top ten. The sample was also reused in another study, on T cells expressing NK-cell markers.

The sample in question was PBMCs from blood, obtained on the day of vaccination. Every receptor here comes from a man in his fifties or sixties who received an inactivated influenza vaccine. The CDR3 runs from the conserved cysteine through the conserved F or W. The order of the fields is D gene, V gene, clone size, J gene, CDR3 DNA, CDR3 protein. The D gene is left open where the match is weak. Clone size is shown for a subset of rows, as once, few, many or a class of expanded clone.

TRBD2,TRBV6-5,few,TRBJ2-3,TGTGCCAGCAGTTATAGAGCGGGAGTTGTCACAGATACGCAGTATTTT,CASSYRAGVVTDTQYF
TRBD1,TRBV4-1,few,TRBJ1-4,TGCGCCAGCAGCCAAGATCAGGGGGGAGAAAAACTGTTTTTT,CASSQDQGGEKLFF
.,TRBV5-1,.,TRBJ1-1,TGCGCCAGCAGCTCGGGGGGGTTGCGCGCTGAAGCTTTCTTT,CASSSGGLRAEAFF
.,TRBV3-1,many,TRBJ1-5,TGTGCCAGCAGCCACGGAGATAGCAATCAGCCCCAGCATTTT,CASSHGDSNQPQHF
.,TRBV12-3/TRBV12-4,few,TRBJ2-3,TGTGCCAGCAGTCCCCTGTATTCAGATACGCAGTATTTT,CASSPLYSDTQYF
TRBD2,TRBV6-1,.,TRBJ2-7,TGTGCCAGCCATGCCGGGACTAGCGCTATCGAGCAGTACTTC,CASHAGTSAIEQYF
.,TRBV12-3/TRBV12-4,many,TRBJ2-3,TGTGCCCGAATTGGGGAGGGCACAGATACGCAGTATTTT,CARIGEGTDTQYF
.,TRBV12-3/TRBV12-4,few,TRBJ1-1,TGTGCCAGCACCCGGGCAGGGGCTGAAGCTTTCTTT,CASTRAGAEAFF
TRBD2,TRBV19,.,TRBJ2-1,TGTGCCAGTAAATCTCGGGGGGAGGGCTCCTACAATGAGCAGTTCTTC,CASKSRGEGSYNEQFF
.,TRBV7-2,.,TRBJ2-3,TGTGCCAGCAGCTTACAGGGAGCAATATCAGATACGCAGTATTTT,CASSLQGAISDTQYF
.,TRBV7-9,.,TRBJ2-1,TGTGCCAGCAGCGACGGGTCGTCGCGATACAATGAGCAGTTCTTC,CASSDGSSRYNEQFF
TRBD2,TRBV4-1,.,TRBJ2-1,TGCGCCAGCAGCCAAGAGGTGACTAGCGGGGTCGAGCAGTTCTTC,CASSQEVTSGVEQFF
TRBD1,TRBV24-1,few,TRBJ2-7,TGTGCCACCAGTGATAACGACAGGGGAGATATCTACGAGCAGTACTTC,CATSDNDRGDIYEQYF
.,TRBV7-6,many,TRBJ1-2,TGTGCCAGCAGCTTAGTACAGGGTGATGGCTACACCTTC,CASSLVQGDGYTF
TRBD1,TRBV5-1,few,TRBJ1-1,TGCGCCAGCAGACTCGGGACAGGGGCAAACGGCGGCACTGAAGCTTTCTTT,CASRLGTGANGGTEAFF
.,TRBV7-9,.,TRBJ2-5,TGTGCCAGCACCTTCACAGGGTCGGAGACCCAGTACTTC,CASTFTGSETQYF
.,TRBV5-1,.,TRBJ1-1,TGCGCCAGCAGCTTGGCCTCGGGCTTCAACACTGAAGCTTTCTTT,CASSLASGFNTEAFF
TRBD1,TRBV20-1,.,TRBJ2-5,TGCAGTGCTAGTAGGGGGCCCATCGGGGAGACCCAGTACTTC,CSASRGPIGETQYF
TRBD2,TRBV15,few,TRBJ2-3,TGTGCCACCAGCAGAGATCGGCGGGAGTTGATAGATACGCAGTATTTT,CATSRDRRELIDTQYF
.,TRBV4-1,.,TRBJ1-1,TGCGCCAGCAGCCAAAGTCGGGGGCTGACTGAAGCTTTCTTT,CASSQSRGLTEAFF
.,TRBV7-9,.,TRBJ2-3,TGTGCCAGCAGCTCAACCGCGGAATATGCAGATACGCAGTATTTT,CASSSTAEYADTQYF
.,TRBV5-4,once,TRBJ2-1,TGTGCCAGCACGGGACATTACAATGAGCAGCTCTTC,CASTGHYNEQLF
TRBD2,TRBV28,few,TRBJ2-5,TGTGCCAGCAGTTCCCCGGATCCTGGGACTAGCGGGAGACAAGAGACCCAGTACTTC,CASSSPDPGTSGRQETQYF
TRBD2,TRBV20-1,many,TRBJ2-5,TGCAGTGCTAAAGCGGCGACTAGCGGAAAAGAGACCCAGTACTTC,CSAKAATSGKETQYF
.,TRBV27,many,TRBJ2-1,TGTGCCAGTCGCGAGGCAGGGGTTTGGAATGAGCAGTTCTTC,CASREAGVWNEQFF
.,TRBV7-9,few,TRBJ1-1,TGTGCCAGCAGCTTGTCTCCGGGACTCAGAGAAGCTTTCTTT,CASSLSPGLREAFF
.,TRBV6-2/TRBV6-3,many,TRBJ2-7,TGTGCCAGCATAAGAGGTGGCACCTCCTACGAGCAGTACTTC,CASIRGGTSYEQYF
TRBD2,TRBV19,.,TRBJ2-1,TGTGCCAGTAGTGCCAGACTAGCGGGGCGAGGGGAGCAGTTCTTC,CASSARLAGRGEQFF
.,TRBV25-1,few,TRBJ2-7,TGTGCCAGCAGTGACTGGGGGAGTGGCGAGCAGTACTTC,CASSDWGSGEQYF